This TCR beta chain was sequenced for a study of graft-versus-host responses after intestinal transplantation. Study background: Each recipient received a multivisceral, liver-intestinal, or isolated intestinal graft.

This CDR3 spans 14 amino acids. Per the germline V gene, CDR1 is SGHVS and CDR2 is FQNEAQ. V lost 2 bases to trimming and J lost 3 bases, with 10 bases between them. Study findings and constraints: Among recipient marrow samples, GvH clones were found; some appeared first in ileum or blood.

TCRdb's table, derived via immunoSEQ multiplex PCR, lists solely in-frame clones and lacks some. The sample has roughly 80,000 clones, around 87% seen once; the top ten hold more than 7%. Of note for this clone: What it binds is not known.

The receptor was derived from a human donor who was the organ donor for an intestinal transplant. The material sequenced was unstimulated CD8+ T cells sorted from spleen or lymph node cells, taken before transplant. The rearrangement uses TRBV7-8 and TRBJ1-2, with TRBD1 as a possible D gene (6 bases). DNA for the CDR3: TGTGCCAGCAGCTTATTCCCAGGGGACTATGGCTACACCTTC. This sequence encodes CASSLFPGDYGYTF.